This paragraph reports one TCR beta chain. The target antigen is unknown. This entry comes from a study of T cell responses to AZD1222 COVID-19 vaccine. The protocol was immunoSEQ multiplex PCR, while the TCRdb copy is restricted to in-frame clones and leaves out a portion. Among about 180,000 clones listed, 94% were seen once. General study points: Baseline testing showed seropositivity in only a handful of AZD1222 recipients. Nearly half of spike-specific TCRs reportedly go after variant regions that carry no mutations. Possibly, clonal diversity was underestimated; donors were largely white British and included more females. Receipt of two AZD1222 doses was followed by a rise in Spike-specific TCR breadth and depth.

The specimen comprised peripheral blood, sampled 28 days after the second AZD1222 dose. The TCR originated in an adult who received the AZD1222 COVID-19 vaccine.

CDR3 sequence: CASSELRLAANSYEQYF. DNA for the CDR3: TGCGCCAGCAGTGAGTTGCGACTAGCGGCCAACTCCTACGAGCAGTACTTC. This chain joins TRBV10-2 and TRBJ2-7, with 9 positions matching TRBD2. CDR1 WSHSY and CDR2 SAAADI come from the germline V gene. The CDR3 contains 17 residues. The ends lost 1 base at V and 0 bases at J; junction bases unmatched: 7.